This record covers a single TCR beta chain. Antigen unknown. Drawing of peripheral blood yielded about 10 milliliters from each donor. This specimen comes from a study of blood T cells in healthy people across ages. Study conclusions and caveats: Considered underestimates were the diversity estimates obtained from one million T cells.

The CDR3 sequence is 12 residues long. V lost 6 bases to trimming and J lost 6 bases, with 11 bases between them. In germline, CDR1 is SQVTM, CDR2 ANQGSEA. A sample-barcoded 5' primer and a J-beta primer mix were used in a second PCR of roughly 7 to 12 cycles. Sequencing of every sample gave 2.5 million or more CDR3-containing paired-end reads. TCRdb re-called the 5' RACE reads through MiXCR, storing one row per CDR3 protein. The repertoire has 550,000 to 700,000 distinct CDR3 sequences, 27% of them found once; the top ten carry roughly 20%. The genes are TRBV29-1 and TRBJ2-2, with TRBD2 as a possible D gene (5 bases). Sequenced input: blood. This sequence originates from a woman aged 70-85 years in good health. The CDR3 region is CSVEGSPGELFF. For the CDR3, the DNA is TGCAGCGTAGAGGGAAGCCCCGGGGAGCTGTTTTTT.